This T cell receptor beta chain derives from a study of T-cell reconstitution after alpha-beta-depleted transplantation in children. Study-level points and caveats: Some patients' high day-60 TCRbeta diversity was traced to surviving recipient T cells and thymic progenitors. Counts and diversity of T cells one year after transplant came mostly from newly produced T cells.

Molecular barcoding with unique molecular identifiers was used for the TCRbeta library. TCRdb analysed the PCR reads with MiXCR anew, one entry per CDR3 protein. The sample holds roughly 49,000 distinct CDR3 sequences, nearly 9.5% seen once. This clonotype was detected ten times or more. Its specificity is unknown. The trim removed 3 bases at V and 6 bases at J, leaving 16 bases unmatched. From germline, CDR1 is DFQATT and CDR2 SNEGSKA (reference sequence). This CDR3 is 16 amino acids long. Sequenced material: PBMCs, mostly from graft donor cells, taken 60 days after TCRalphabeta/CD19-depleted stem cell transplant. The TCR sequence derives from a male patient aged 2-15 years who had a stem cell transplant for chronic granulomatous disease, so the T cells may come from the graft donor. This chain connects TRBV20-1 to TRBJ1-2, with 7 positions matching TRBD1. Here the CDR3 DNA reads TGCAGTGCTAGTACAGGGGCTTCTGCGCCCCGGGATGGCTACACCTTC. This translates into CSASTGASAPRDGYTF.